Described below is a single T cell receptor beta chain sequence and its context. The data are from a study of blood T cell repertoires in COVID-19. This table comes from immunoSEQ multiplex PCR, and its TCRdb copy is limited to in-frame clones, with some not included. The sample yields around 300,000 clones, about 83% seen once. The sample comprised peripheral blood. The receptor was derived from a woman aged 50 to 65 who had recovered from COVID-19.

CDR3 sequence: CASSLLGMNTEAFF. In DNA form, the CDR3 reads TGTGCCAGCAGCCTACTCGGTATGAACACTGAAGCTTTCTTT. The chain joins TRBV5-8 to TRBJ1-1; D unclear. CDR3 length: 14 amino acids. V was shortened by 4 bases and J by 0 bases, with 10 bases between the two germline ends. CDR1 is SGHTS, CDR2 YDEGEE, per germline.